Listed here are 8 T cell receptor beta chains from one sample, sequenced in a study of OX40 agonist ivuxolimab in advanced cancers. Sequencing was performed with immunoSEQ multiplex PCR; in TCRdb, only in-frame clones are kept and a portion is missing. Here the sample spans tens of thousands of clones, 80% to 90% being singletons. The sample was CD4+ or CD8+ T cells sorted from blood, taken in a trial of the OX40 agonist ivuxolimab. The receptors shown here come from an adult with an advanced solid tumor such as melanoma, head and neck, liver or kidney cancer.

This clone was recorded once. The chain carries TRBV11-3 and TRBJ2-7; D possibly uses TRBD1 or TRBD2 (5 bases each). Germline V lookup: CDR1 SGHNT, CDR2 YENEEA. V was pared by 5 bases and J by 1 base, with 12 bases between. This CDR3 has 14 residues. DNA for the CDR3: TGTGCCAGCAGCGTTCCAGGGAGTTCCTACGAGCAGTACTTC. Protein product: CASSVPGSSYEQYF.

The rearrangement uses TRBV7-9 and TRBJ1-4; 10 nucleotides align to TRBD1. The germline V gene encodes CDR1 SEHNR and CDR2 FQNEAQ (reference sequence). This CDR3 spans 17 amino acids. With 3 bases clipped from V and 7 bases from J, the junction kept 11 bases outside the gene matches. In nucleotides, the CDR3 is TGTGCCAGCAGCTTGGGACCGGGACAGGGGTTGGGTGAAAAACTGTTTTTT. This sequence encodes CASSLGPGQGLGEKLFF.

The CDR3 DNA reads TGTGCCAGCAGTCCTCTTCTTTCGGCGGGCTACGAGCAGTACTTC. Translated: CASSPLLSAGYEQYF. The chain recombines TRBV27 with TRBJ2-7; the D gene is possibly TRBD2 (5 bases). V was trimmed by 5 bases and J by 3 bases, leaving 17 bases between them. Germline V gives CDR1 MNHEY, CDR2 SMNVEV (reference sequence). This CDR3 is 15 amino acids long.

The sample holds one count of this clone. The chain couples TRBV5-1 to TRBJ1-2, with unresolved D. CDR3 length: 14 amino acids. V dropped 0 bases and J dropped 3 bases, with 9 bases sitting between them. In germline, CDR1 is SGHRS, CDR2 YFSETQ. The CDR3 reads CASSLGISDYGYTF. CDR3 coding DNA: TGCGCCAGCAGCTTGGGGATTTCGGACTATGGCTACACCTTC.

The chain employs TRBV10-2 and TRBJ2-2; D not certain. This CDR3 spans 13 amino acids. V was shortened by 6 bases and J by 5 bases, with 10 bases between the two germline ends. The germline V gene has CDR1 WSHSY and CDR2 SAAADI. CDR3 sequence reads: CASSPPGTGELFF. CDR3 sequence (DNA): TGCGCCAGCAGCCCCCCCGGTACCGGGGAGCTGTTTTTT.

A single count supports this clone. This chain links TRBV19 with TRBJ2-7, with 9 bases lining up with TRBD2. The CDR3 covers 14 residues. V lost 5 bases, J lost 4 bases, and 6 bases stayed unmatched. Germline-derived CDR1 and CDR2 are LNHDA and SQIVND (reference sequence). The CDR3 sequence: CASSSAGGRYEQYF. The CDR3, as DNA: TGTGCCAGTAGTTCGGCGGGAGGGCGGTACGAGCAGTACTTC.

This sequence joins TRBV5-4 and TRBJ1-4; D is uncertain. This CDR3 has 15 residues. Germline V gene lookup returns CDR1 SGHNT and CDR2 YYREEE (reference sequence). The germline V and J ends were trimmed by 4 bases and 2 bases, with 12 bases remaining between them. CDR3 amino acids: CASSAGLQTNEKLFF. CDR3 in DNA: TGTGCCAGCAGCGCGGGGTTACAGACTAATGAAAAACTGTTTTTT. Together with reference TRBV5-4 and TRBJ1-4, the CDR3 gives the full variable domain: ETGVTQSPTHLIKTRGQQVTLRCSSQSGHNTVSWYQQALGQGPQFIFQYYREEENGRGNFPPRFSGLQFPNYSSELNVNALELDDSALYLCASSAGLQTNEKLFFGSGTQLSVL.

V gene TRBV5-4 combines with J gene TRBJ2-7; 7 bases agree with TRBD2. The CDR3 is made up of 14 amino acids. Germline V gene lookup returns CDR1 SGHNT and CDR2 YYREEE (reference sequence). The J segment lost 4 bases and the V segment lost 9 bases, leaving 13 bases of the junction unmatched. CDR3 sequence (DNA): TGTGCCATCACCCCTGGGGGGGGTGGATACGAGCAGTACTTC. Protein sequence: CAITPGGGGYEQYF.